This is a list of T cell receptor beta chains from one sample in a study of blood T cell repertoires in COVID-19. Profiling relied on immunoSEQ multiplex PCR, and the TCRdb table lists in-frame clones only, not all of them. Of almost 40,000 clones in the sample, 85% are singletons; the top ten hold 4% to 5%. What was sequenced was peripheral blood. Receptors originate from a man aged 55 to 70 with acute or convalescent COVID-19. Both conserved end residues are part of each CDR3. D genes are given only for firm matches. Size tells how often a clone was seen (once, few, many) or the class of an expanded clone, and some rows leave it out.

j_gene,abundance,v_gene,d_gene,CDR3aa,CDR3nt
TRBJ2-3,NA,TRBV4-3,NA,CASSRFSGAGTDTQYF,TGCGCCAGCAGCCGATTCTCAGGGGCCGGCACAGATACGCAGTATTTT
TRBJ2-4,once,TRBV5-4,TRBD1,CASSPGTGGRNIQYF,TGTGCCAGCAGCCCTGGTACAGGGGGTAGGAACATTCAGTACTTC
TRBJ1-2,NA,TRBV10-3,TRBD1,CAIRGQAPDYGYTF,TGTGCCATCAGGGGACAGGCCCCCGACTATGGCTACACCTTC
TRBJ2-1,NA,TRBV10-3,TRBD1,CATGTGGSGTVEQFF,TGTGCCACCGGGACAGGGGGCTCGGGGACGGTTGAGCAGTTCTTC
TRBJ2-7,NA,TRBV5-4,NA,CASSWVGAPSYEQYF,TGTGCCAGCAGCTGGGTAGGGGCCCCTTCCTACGAGCAGTACTTC
TRBJ2-3,NA,TRBV30,TRBD1,CAWITGGRADTQYF,TGTGCCTGGATCACAGGGGGCCGGGCAGATACGCAGTATTTT
TRBJ2-2,NA,TRBV7-3,TRBD2,CASSHSGGGTGELFF,TGTGCCAGCAGCCATAGCGGGGGAGGGACCGGGGAGCTGTTTTTT
TRBJ2-7,NA,TRBV18,TRBD1,CASSPGTGGREQYF,TGTGCCAGCTCACCAGGGACAGGGGGCCGCGAGCAGTACTTC
TRBJ1-5,once,TRBV28,NA,CASRWTYNQPQHF,TGTGCCAGCAGGTGGACATACAATCAGCCCCAGCATTTT
TRBJ2-1,NA,TRBV11-2,NA,CASSQRQNYNEQFF,TGTGCCAGCAGCCAGAGACAAAACTACAATGAGCAGTTCTTC
TRBJ1-2,NA,TRBV19,TRBD1,CASSARDRGEGYTF,TGTGCCAGTAGTGCCCGGGACAGGGGGGAAGGCTACACCTTC
TRBJ2-1,NA,TRBV5-1,TRBD2,CASSLGAGGPGSYNEQFF,TGCGCCAGCAGCTTGGGAGCGGGAGGCCCCGGTTCATACAATGAGCAGTTCTTC
TRBJ2-2,NA,TRBV9,TRBD2,CASSRLAPEGGELFF,TGTGCCAGCAGCAGACTAGCCCCGGAGGGGGGGGAGCTGTTTTTT
TRBJ1-2,NA,TRBV24-1,NA,CATSDLRGGAYGYTF,TGTGCCACCAGTGATTTGAGGGGGGGAGCCTATGGCTACACCTTC
TRBJ2-2,NA,TRBV6-5,NA,CASRRGTQRTGELFF,TGTGCCAGCAGGAGGGGGACCCAACGGACCGGGGAGCTGTTTTTT
TRBJ1-4,few,TRBV5-5,TRBD1,CASSLVQGAREKLFF,TGTGCCAGCAGCTTGGTGCAGGGGGCGCGAGAAAAACTGTTTTTT
TRBJ1-1,NA,TRBV29-1,TRBD1,CSVYKDRGRTEAFF,TGCAGCGTCTATAAGGACAGGGGGAGGACTGAAGCTTTCTTT
TRBJ1-4,NA,TRBV9,NA,CASSVGLSGGKLFF,TGTGCCAGCAGCGTAGGACTCTCAGGAGGAAAACTGTTTTTT
TRBJ1-1,NA,TRBV28,TRBD1,CASSFLGDRGNTEAFF,TGTGCCAGCAGTTTTTTGGGGGACAGGGGGAACACTGAAGCTTTCTTT
TRBJ1-6,NA,TRBV6-5,NA,CASSSLSSSYNSPLHF,TGTGCCAGCAGTTCACTGTCTAGCTCCTATAATTCACCCCTCCACTTT
TRBJ2-7,NA,TRBV5-1,TRBD2,CASSSSYSGGPYEQYF,TGCGCCAGCAGCTCGTCCTATAGCGGGGGGCCCTACGAGCAGTACTTC
TRBJ2-1,NA,TRBV5-4,TRBD2,CASSPTSGRAHEQFF,TGTGCCAGCAGCCCGACTAGCGGGAGGGCCCATGAGCAGTTCTTC
TRBJ2-2,NA,TRBV7-9,TRBD2,CASSLLAGGPGGTGELFF,TGTGCCAGCAGCTTACTAGCGGGAGGGCCGGGAGGCACCGGGGAGCTGTTTTTT
TRBJ2-7,NA,TRBV2,NA,CASSVGLSGYEQYF,TGTGCCAGCAGTGTGGGTCTTTCGGGCTACGAGCAGTACTTC
TRBJ2-1,NA,TRBV5-4,TRBD2,CASSSGLALGNEQFF,TGTGCCAGCAGCTCGGGACTAGCGTTGGGGAATGAGCAGTTCTTC
TRBJ1-5,NA,TRBV7-8,NA,CASSQTGPNQPQHF,TGTGCCAGCAGCCAAACAGGACCCAATCAGCCCCAGCATTTT
TRBJ2-2,once,TRBV6-5,TRBD2,CASTGLAGYAGELFF,TGTGCCAGCACAGGACTAGCGGGATACGCCGGGGAGCTGTTTTTT
TRBJ2-3,NA,TRBV3-1/TRBV3-2,TRBD2,CASSRRRSGRASTDTQYF,TGTGCCAGCAGCCGACGGAGGAGCGGGAGGGCTAGCACAGATACGCAGTATTTT
TRBJ1-5,NA,TRBV19,NA,CASSPSNQPQHF,TGTGCCAGTAGCCCCTCCAATCAGCCCCAGCATTTT
TRBJ2-2,NA,TRBV7-2,TRBD2,CAKRGAGAGELFF,TGTGCCAAGCGCGGGGCGGGGGCCGGGGAGCTGTTTTTT
TRBJ1-2,NA,TRBV3-1/TRBV3-2,NA,CASSQRQRNYGYTF,TGTGCCAGCAGCCAGCGACAGAGGAACTATGGCTACACCTTC
TRBJ2-1,NA,TRBV29-1,NA,CSVEGAGRKGEQFF,TGCAGCGTTGAAGGGGCGGGGCGCAAGGGTGAGCAGTTCTTC
TRBJ2-4,NA,TRBV6-2/TRBV6-3,NA,CASSYGEDGGNIQYF,TGTGCCAGCAGTTATGGAGAAGACGGAGGGAACATTCAGTACTTC
TRBJ1-1,NA,TRBV13,NA,CASSLRQGRAEAFF,TGTGCCAGCAGCTTGCGGCAGGGGAGGGCTGAAGCTTTCTTT
TRBJ1-6,few,TRBV7-2,NA,CASSSHGPGNNSPLHF,TGTGCCAGCAGTTCTCACGGGCCGGGGAATAATTCACCCCTCCACTTT
TRBJ1-3,few,TRBV30,NA,CAWSLGTGNTIYF,TGTGCCTGGAGTCTAGGGACAGGAAACACCATATATTTT
TRBJ2-6,NA,TRBV5-1,TRBD1,CASSPTVDRARANVLTF,TGCGCCAGCAGCCCGACAGTTGACAGGGCGAGGGCCAACGTCCTGACTTTC
TRBJ2-5,NA,TRBV7-9,NA,CASSQMGAGQETQYF,TGTGCCAGCAGCCAGATGGGGGCTGGCCAAGAGACCCAGTACTTC
TRBJ2-3,NA,TRBV2,NA,CASRAGLLDTQYF,TGTGCCAGCAGGGCGGGTTTATTAGATACGCAGTATTTT
TRBJ2-5,once,TRBV5-6,TRBD1,CASSSFRGFGSETQYF,TGTGCCAGCAGCTCTTTCAGGGGGTTCGGATCGGAGACCCAGTACTTC
TRBJ1-1,NA,TRBV5-6,NA,CASSLLRGLETEAFF,TGTGCCAGCAGCTTGCTTCGGGGTCTCGAGACTGAAGCTTTCTTT
TRBJ1-2,NA,TRBV2,TRBD1,CASSGQGLAGYTF,TGTGCCAGCAGCGGACAGGGGCTGGCTGGCTACACCTTC
TRBJ2-3,NA,TRBV4-2,NA,CASSQSRGGGGTDTQYF,TGTGCCAGCAGCCAATCGAGGGGGGGCGGTGGCACAGATACGCAGTATTTT
TRBJ2-6,NA,TRBV20-1,NA,CSATDSALSGANVLTF,TGCAGTGCTACTGACAGTGCCCTCTCTGGGGCCAACGTCCTGACTTTC
TRBJ2-7,few,TRBV25-1,NA,CASSDSGGPTEQYF,TGTGCCAGCAGTGACTCCGGCGGGCCAACCGAGCAGTACTTC
TRBJ1-1,NA,TRBV5-1,TRBD1,CASSGGTGANTEAFF,TGCGCCAGCAGCGGGGGGACAGGGGCGAACACTGAAGCTTTCTTT
TRBJ2-7,NA,TRBV10-3,NA,CAISVIQKYEQYF,TGTGCCATCAGTGTTATACAGAAATACGAGCAGTACTTC
TRBJ2-7,NA,TRBV4-2,NA,CASSQDLSASYEQYF,TGTGCCAGCAGCCAAGATCTTTCCGCGTCCTACGAGCAGTACTTC
TRBJ2-1,once,TRBV5-1,TRBD2,CASSLVAGDPLSSYNEQFF,TGCGCCAGCAGCTTGGTGGCGGGAGACCCCTTGAGCTCCTACAATGAGCAGTTCTTC
TRBJ2-5,NA,TRBV19,NA,CASSIAGETQYF,TGTGCCAGTAGTATAGCCGGAGAGACCCAGTACTTC
TRBJ2-3,NA,TRBV2,TRBD2,CASSPNPRLAGAGDTQYF,TGTGCCAGCTCCCCAAACCCCCGCCTAGCGGGAGCGGGAGATACGCAGTATTTT
TRBJ2-2,NA,TRBV5-8,TRBD1,CASSARTGPTGELFF,TGTGCCAGCAGCGCCAGGACAGGGCCCACCGGGGAGCTGTTTTTT
TRBJ2-4,NA,TRBV18,TRBD2,CASSKTSGIAKNIQYF,TGTGCCAGCTCGAAGACTAGCGGAATAGCCAAAAACATTCAGTACTTC